This TCR beta chain came from a study of CD8+ T cells in alopecia areata. About this clone itself: Its antigen remains unknown.

RNA was isolated and reverse transcribed to cDNA, the sequencing template. Profiled with immunoSEQ multiplex PCR; TCRdb holds only in-frame clones, not every one. The sample contains around 60,000 clones, under 60% of which appear only once. Points from the study as a whole: Treatment with tofacitinib significantly lowered scalp clonality and reduced expanded CD8+ clones among the top 100. The study also sequences resident alphabeta T cells of normal skin in scalp samples.

CDR3 size: 16 residues. Trimming at V came to 1 base and at J to 6 bases, leaving 6 bases not matched to a gene. The V gene's germline CDR1 is SGHRS and CDR2 YFSETQ. Documented treatment: oral pan-JAK inhibitor, 5-10 mg twice daily. This specimen consisted of CD8+ T cells sorted from blood, obtained at approximately week 36, from a patient treated with tofacitinib. The chain has TRBV5-1 and TRBJ2-4; 11 bases line up with TRBD2. The receptor was isolated from a human donor with alopecia areata. The CDR3 DNA follows: TGCGCCAGCAGCTTGCCCCTAGCGGGAGGTTTAAACATTCAGTACTTC. Its translation: CASSLPLAGGLNIQYF. The variable domain in full, with the rest retrieved from reference TRBV5-1 and TRBJ2-4, is KAGVTQTPRYLIKTRGQQVTLSCSPISGHRSVSWYQQTPGQGLQFLFEYFSETQRNKGNFPGRFSGRQFSNSRSEMNVSTLELGDSALYLCASSLPLAGGLNIQYFGAGTRLSVL.